This record concerns one T cell receptor beta chain sequence. As yet, its antigen is unknown. This sample was included in a study of cytomegalovirus exposure and HLA in healthy donors. Study-level points and caveats: CMV antigen specificity of three CMV-associated chains was confirmed in vitro. In a later analysis, across HLA loci, associated TCR counts were highest for DRB1, lowest for HLA-C.

The PCR ran on 60 Vbeta and 13 Jbeta primers. TCRdb keeps only in-frame clones here, not all; method: immunoSEQ multiplex PCR. There are 90,000 to 100,000 clones in the sample; about 70% occur only once, and 1.2% lies in the top ten. The length of the CDR3 is 15 residues. V lost 8 bases and J lost 4; bases outside the gene matches: 12. CDR1 and CDR2 from the germline V gene are MNHEY and SVGAGI. The receptor comes from a female donor in good health and CMV-seronegative. Sequencing was carried out using PBMCs. The genes are TRBV6-5 and TRBJ2-7; the match to TRBD1 covers 9 bases. The CDR3 reads CASSAPGTGIYEQYF. DNA for the CDR3: TGTGCCAGCTCGGCTCCCGGGACAGGGATATACGAGCAGTACTTC.